A single sample is the source of the 3 T cell receptor beta chains below, sequenced in a study of T cell responses to AZD1222 COVID-19 vaccine. Some clones are missing from TCRdb's copy, which holds only in-frame ones; the method was immunoSEQ multiplex PCR. The sample has over 130,000 clones; roughly nine tenths are singletons. The material was peripheral blood, obtained 28 days after the second AZD1222 dose. The source of these receptors is an adult who received the AZD1222 COVID-19 vaccine.

The V and J genes are TRBV18 and TRBJ1-2; possibly TRBD1 for D (5 bases). Germline V gene sequence: CDR1 KGHSH, CDR2 LQKENI. V shed 6 bases and J shed 0 bases, with 11 bases lying between them. The CDR3 extends over 14 amino acids. CDR3 nucleotide sequence: TGTGCCAGCTCGTACGGGACCTCTAACTATGGCTACACCTTC. This translates into CASSYGTSNYGYTF. The full variable domain, its missing parts supplied by reference TRBV18 and TRBJ1-2, is NAGVMQNPRHLVRRRGQEARLRCSPMKGHSHVYWYRQLPEEGLKFMVYLQKENIIDESGMPKERFSAEFPKEGPSILRIQQVVRGDSAAYFCASSYGTSNYGYTFGSGTRLTVV.

The chain employs TRBV15 and TRBJ1-4; no firm D call. CDR1 LNHNV and CDR2 YYDKDF come from the germline V gene (reference sequence). CDR3 length: 15 residues. V lost 5 bases and J lost 4, with 14 bases in between. In DNA, the CDR3 is TGTGCCACCAGCGGCGGGGAGGGTGATAATGAAAAACTGTTTTTT. Amino acids: CATSGGEGDNEKLFF.

This chain joins TRBV15 and TRBJ2-4; tentatively, D is TRBD2 (6 bases). The CDR3 is made up of 15 amino acids. V was trimmed by 3 bases and J by 7 bases, leaving 16 bases between them. The germline V gene has CDR1 LNHNV and CDR2 YYDKDF (reference sequence). CDR3 nucleotide sequence: TGTGCCACCAGCAGCCCCGGAGGGGTTGCGAACATTCAGTACTTC. Amino acid sequence: CATSSPGGVANIQYF.